This T cell receptor (beta chain) was recorded in a study of cytomegalovirus exposure and HLA in healthy donors (TCRdb year 2017). The study in broad terms: In an earlier analysis of several hundred of the donors, approximately 300 Gb of sequence data and 90 million to 120 million unique TCR beta sequences from 150 million to 200 million T cells were reported. Approximately 310 gigabases of sequencing data and around 80 million unique TCR sequences made up an early release that covered some 640 HLA-typed donors. The genetic ancestry cluster associated with self-reported Caucasian donors included about 81% of the 398 genotyped donors. The study aimed to test whether cataloging public T cell receptors could reveal signatures of past pathogen exposure. Using immunosequencing, the study profiled T cell repertoires from approximately 700 subjects and related those repertoires to cytomegalovirus serostatus. In addition to the first cohort of about 650 subjects, a separate validation cohort of around 110 different subjects was used. High-throughput TCR immunosequencing, statistical association of individual TCRs with disease status, and machine learning were combined to predict cytomegalovirus infection status. To study patterns of TCR occurrence, a later analysis re-analyzed previously published TCR beta repertoires from 666 donors and added high-resolution HLA genotyping. Rather than drawing on any new phenotypic data, the later analysis identified candidate immune exposures from TCR beta sequences and the way those sequences occurred across donors. To decide whether each TCR beta V gene segment behaved as functional or pseudogenic, an earlier analysis of some 600 of the donors relied on high-throughput TCR beta sequencing. Donor age, sex, ethnicity and CMV serostatus were compiled alongside the repertoire data. A later genetic analysis used genome-wide SNP genotypes for about three fifths of the 666 donors, treating that subset as a discovery cohort. All discovery cohort repertoires had been generated using a single sequencing platform. HLA typing covered class I and class II loci at four-digit resolution. Typing coverage varied by locus: about 620-630 donors for A, B, C, DRB1 and DQB1; more than 500 for DQA1; more than 600 for DPA1; 400 to 480 for DPB1. Four or five DR-DQ haplotypes were treated as single units for association and clustering because of strong linkage in the cohort. Among 300 to 500 genotyped donors of the cohort, an average of roughly 230,000 unique TCR beta nucleotide sequences was sequenced per donor, of which about 20% were non-productive. General findings and caveats noted by the study authors: The study listed 150 to 200 TCR beta chains as associated with cytomegalovirus. Because HLA typing was missing for some donors at each locus, association tests included only the typed subset. The sequencing pipeline was judged likely to have produced a cluster of highly shared sequence variants as a technical artifact. Compared with the approximately 710-donor mean, donors in an Asian-associated ancestry cluster had fewer N-insertions in productive TCRs, according to a later genetic analysis. A later analysis associated 17,000 or so TCR beta sequences with specific HLA alleles at a false discovery rate of 0.05. In a later analysis, HLA-associated TCR beta chains were found to be more clonally expanded and to have lower generation probabilities than equally common non-associated chains. In vitro tests confirmed that a few of the cytomegalovirus-associated TCR beta chains recognize cytomegalovirus antigens. In both the original and validation cohorts, the classifier was reported to diagnose cytomegalovirus status with high specificity and sensitivity. Across donors, most TCR sequences were observed very rarely, whereas some public TCRs were present in many individuals. For the cohort, immune exposure information was limited to CMV serostatus. Correlated functional status among segregating V segments might be attributable to linkage disequilibrium, but an unknown experimental factor could not be ruled out. Several of the top co-occurrence clusters appeared to be linked to parvovirus B19, influenza, CMV and Epstein-Barr virus, according to a later analysis. The 87-base-pair reads could not distinguish some IMGT-functional V segments, including TRBV6-2 and TRBV6-3, so those segments were excluded. According to the authors, the approach could potentially be generalized to other disease states and immunological phenotypes. According to a later analysis, most CMV-associated TCR beta chains appeared to be HLA-restricted, and the HLA associations seemed to be driven largely by CMV exposure. When HLA alleles, especially DR and DQ, strongly co-occurred, attributing TCR associations to individual alleles was difficult. In an earlier analysis of about 550 of the donors, most TCR beta V segments were observed in productive rearrangements about 87% or about 30% of the time, broadly matching IMGT annotations. A further reported finding was that TCR beta sequences accurately predicted the HLA-A and HLA-B alleles for most subjects in the first cohort. The cohort was sequenced for TCR beta chains only, and without alpha or paired-chain data the features that could be detected were limited. A later analysis found that TCR association rates varied across HLA loci, with DRB1 alleles showing the most associated TCRs and HLA-C alleles the fewest. The earlier analysis of 587 of the donors excluded seventeen rarely observed V segments, including chromosome 9 orphons, because counts were too low. In a later genetic analysis, a missense DCLRE1C variant was associated with V-gene and J-gene trimming of TCR beta chains, and the association was replicated in an independent cohort. The presence/absence analyses assumed that sequencing depth was roughly uniform across donors, and that assumption may not be true.

The method was the immunoSEQ multiplex PCR assay. The multiplex PCR relied on a mix of 60 forward primers for TCR Vbeta segments and 13 reverse primers for TCR Jbeta segments. Amplification of the CDR3 region of rearranged TCR beta genes was performed with a multiplex PCR assay on genomic DNA. On the Illumina HiSeq System, the amplified TCR beta libraries were sequenced as 87-base-pair reads. The original methods were these. In a later analysis, roughly 80 million unique TCR beta chains were counted across the 650 to 700 repertoires, and roughly 11 million of these chains were shared by at least two donors. To remove PCR and sequencing errors, raw reads were error-corrected and collapsed into unique sequences using a nearest-neighbor algorithm that merged closely related sequences. CDR3 sequences were aligned to IMGT reference sequences to assign V, D and J gene segments. For a sequence to be retained, at least a six-nucleotide match to both a V gene segment and a J gene segment was required. Rearrangements were classified as productive when the CDR3 lacked stop codons and remained in frame with V and J, and all other rearrangements were classified as non-productive. Following IMGT convention, CDR3 was defined as the stretch from the second conserved V-encoded cysteine to the conserved J-encoded phenylalanine. The earlier analysis of about 500 of the donors excluded sequences that lacked an unambiguous match to a single V gene segment. In an earlier analysis of about 590 of the donors, a V segment was called functional when productive rearrangements were above 56.7%, and segregating when the standard deviation between donors exceeded 5%. To diagnose cytomegalovirus status from the catalog of TCR beta chain sequences, a statistical classification framework was built. In a later analysis, V and J genes were assigned by comparing TCR nucleotide sequences against IMGT/GENE-DB human TR gene sequences. A later analysis assigned CDR3 sequences and most-parsimonious VDJ recombination scenarios with the TCRdist pipeline. A later analysis defined each TCR beta chain by its CDR3 amino acid sequence plus V-gene family, and excluded reads lacking a unique V-gene family. As a way to deal with suspected cross-contamination and a sequencing artifact, a later analysis dropped hundreds of nucleotide sequences that were highly shared and had low generation probability. In a later analysis, a clonal expansion index was calculated for each public chain from normalized within-repertoire ranks of inferred template counts. Generation probabilities in a later analysis came from a VDJ recombination model fitted to out-of-frame rearrangements, and those results were checked against IGoR. In a later analysis, TCR-TCR, TCR-HLA and TCR-CMV co-occurrence was scored with hypergeometric tests, and a repertoire-size bias correction was applied to TCR pairs. False discovery rates were estimated in a later analysis by permuting HLA or CMV assignments 20 times. In a later analysis, co-occurring TCRs were grouped using DBSCAN, with TCRdist sequence similarity added in when clustering inside HLA-allele-positive subsets. Co-occurrence clustering excluded repertoires with fewer than 30,000 or more than 120,000 public chains, plus five with anomalous nucleotide sharing. TCRdb stores this immuneACCESS table with in-frame sequences only. Part of the clones is absent; in the studies checked, under half of the shortfall reflects unresolved V genes, and no reason is known for the rest. The V and J calls and the clone size are those of that table, but D and trimming were determined from the DNA. Counted in this sample were over 130,000 clones; roughly 66% of them appeared once. Approximately 6.5% of the sample comes from the top ten.

As for this clone: Its antigen has not been determined. Per-base qualities were not stored, and no clone one base away is much larger.

CDR1 and CDR2, per the germline V gene, are ENHRY and SYGVKD. The trim is 10 bases for V and 3 bases for J, with a gap of 16 bases between the germline ends. Its CDR3 holds 13 amino acids, cysteine through phenylalanine. The CDR3 DNA has 39 bases and is translated from base 1. The cohort was made up of roughly 670 healthy bone marrow donors. At the time of sampling, every cohort member was nominally healthy, though immune exposures that went unrecorded were likely present. The donor tested CMV seronegative and was one of the 352 seronegative cohort members. Every donor gave a peripheral blood sample, and the peripheral blood mononuclear cells from that sample were used for TCR beta sequencing. The Qiagen DNeasy Blood Extraction Kit was used to extract genomic DNA from the blood cell samples.

The clonotype was recovered from a woman aged 60-75 years in good health and CMV-seronegative. The chain is assembled from TRBV10-3 and TRBJ2-7; tentative D gene TRBD2, with 6 bases matching. The sequencing sample was made of PBMCs. In nucleotide form, the sequence is TGTGCCACTGGGGTTGCGCGGGACTACGAGCAGTACTTC. This sequence encodes CATGVARDYEQYF.